This TCR beta chain was identified in a study of shared clonotypes between healthy human individuals. Per germline, CDR1 SGHRS and CDR2 YFSETQ. This CDR3 is 13 amino acids long. Trimming removed 7 bases from V and 6 bases from J, with 14 bases in between. Some clones are missing from TCRdb's copy, which holds only in-frame ones; the method was immunoSEQ multiplex PCR. The table includes about 1 million clones, 60% to 80% detected once. Material: memory CD4+ T cells sorted from blood. Subset specified: CD45RA-negative fraction. The TCR sequence derives from a man younger than 30 in good health. The V and J genes are TRBV5-1 and TRBJ2-1; perhaps TRBD2 as D (6 bases). Written as DNA, the CDR3 is TGCGCCAGCCGTGTGACAGCGGGCAATGAGCAGTTCTTC. Its protein is CASRVTAGNEQFF.